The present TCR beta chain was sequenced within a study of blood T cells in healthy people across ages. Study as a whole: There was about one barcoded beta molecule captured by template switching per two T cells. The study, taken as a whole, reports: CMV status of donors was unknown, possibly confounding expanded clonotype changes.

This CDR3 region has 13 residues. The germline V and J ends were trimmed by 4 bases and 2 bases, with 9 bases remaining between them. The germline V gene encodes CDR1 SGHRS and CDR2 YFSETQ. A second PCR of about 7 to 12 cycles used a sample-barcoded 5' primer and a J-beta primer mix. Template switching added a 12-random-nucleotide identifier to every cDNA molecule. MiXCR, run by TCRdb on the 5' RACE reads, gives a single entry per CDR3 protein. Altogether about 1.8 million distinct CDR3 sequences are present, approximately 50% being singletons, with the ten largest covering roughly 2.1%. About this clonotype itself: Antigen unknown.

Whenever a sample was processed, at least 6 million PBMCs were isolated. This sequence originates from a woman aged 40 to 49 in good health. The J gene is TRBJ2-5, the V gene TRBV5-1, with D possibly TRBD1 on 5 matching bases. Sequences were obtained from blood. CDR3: CASSNSGQETQYF. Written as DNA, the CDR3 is TGCGCCAGCAGCAATTCAGGGCAAGAGACCCAGTACTTC.